This T cell receptor beta chain was documented in a study of CD8 T cells in ankylosing spondylitis. Study-level results: Past research had described some motif variants in reactive arthritis synovial fluid and blood.

TCRdb reprocessed the 5' RACE reads with MiXCR, giving one entry per CDR3 protein. This sample has under 250,000 distinct CDR3 sequences, with approximately 12% found just once. This clonotype has only a few counts. Its antigen is not known. This CDR3 spans 14 amino acids. In germline, CDR1 is SGHTA, CDR2 FQGNSA. Trimming pared 5 bases from V and 6 bases from J, leaving 16 bases between. The J gene is TRBJ1-1, the V gene TRBV7-2, with D possibly being TRBD1 (6 bases). This TCR was recovered from a male donor with ankylosing spondylitis or in good health (not recorded which). The sample was blood, either unsorted or a sorted T cell fraction (not recorded which). For the CDR3, the DNA is TGTGCCAGCAGCGGAGGGGGACACCTATCTGAAGCTTTCTTT. Its protein is CASSGGGHLSEAFF.